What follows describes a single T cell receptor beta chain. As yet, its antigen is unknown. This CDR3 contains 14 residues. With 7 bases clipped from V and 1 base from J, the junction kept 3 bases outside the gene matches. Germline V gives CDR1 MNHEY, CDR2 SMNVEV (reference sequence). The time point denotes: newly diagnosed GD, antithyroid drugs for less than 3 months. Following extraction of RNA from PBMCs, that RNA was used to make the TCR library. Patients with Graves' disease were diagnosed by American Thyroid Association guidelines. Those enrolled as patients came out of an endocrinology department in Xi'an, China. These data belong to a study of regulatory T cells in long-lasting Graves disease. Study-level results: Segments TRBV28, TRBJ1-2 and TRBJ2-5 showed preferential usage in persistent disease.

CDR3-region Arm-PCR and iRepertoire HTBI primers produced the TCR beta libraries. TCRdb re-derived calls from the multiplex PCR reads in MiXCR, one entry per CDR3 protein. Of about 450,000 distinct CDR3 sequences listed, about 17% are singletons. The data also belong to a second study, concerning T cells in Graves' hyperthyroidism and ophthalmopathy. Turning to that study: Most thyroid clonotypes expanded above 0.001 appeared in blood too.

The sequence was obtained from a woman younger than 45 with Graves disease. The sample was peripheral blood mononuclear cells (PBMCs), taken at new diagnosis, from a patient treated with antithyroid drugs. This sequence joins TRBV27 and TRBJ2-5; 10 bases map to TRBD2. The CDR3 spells CASKRTSGQETQYF. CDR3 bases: TGTGCCAGCAAACGGACTAGCGGCCAAGAGACCCAGTACTTC.